This paragraph covers one T cell receptor (beta chain) sequence. Source study methods: Reference gene primers were amplified, and this amplification served to estimate nucleated cell counts. Assay used: immunoSEQ multiplex PCR; TCRdb lists only in-frame clones, some missing. That table is the source of V, J and clone size, and D and trimming were worked out from the DNA. The repertoire consists of about 130,000 clones, with over 70% occurring once and the leading ten covering less than 2.5%. The trim removed 5 bases at V and 4 bases at J, leaving 7 bases unmatched. The germline CDR1 and CDR2 sequences are SGHVS and FNYEAQ. This CDR3 is built from 15 residues. These data originate in a study of blood T cell repertoires in COVID-19. Study overall: The United States, Italy and Spain were the sources of the acute and convalescent COVID-19 samples. T cells, B-cell-depleted T cells, or PBMCs supplied cDNA or gDNA.

The origin of this receptor is a man aged 45-65 years with active COVID-19. Sequencing used peripheral blood. V is TRBV7-6 and J is TRBJ2-7, with 11 bases fitting TRBD1. The CDR3 sequence is CASSPPGTGGYEQYF. The CDR3 coding sequence is TGTGCCAGCAGCCCACCCGGGACAGGGGGATACGAGCAGTACTTC.